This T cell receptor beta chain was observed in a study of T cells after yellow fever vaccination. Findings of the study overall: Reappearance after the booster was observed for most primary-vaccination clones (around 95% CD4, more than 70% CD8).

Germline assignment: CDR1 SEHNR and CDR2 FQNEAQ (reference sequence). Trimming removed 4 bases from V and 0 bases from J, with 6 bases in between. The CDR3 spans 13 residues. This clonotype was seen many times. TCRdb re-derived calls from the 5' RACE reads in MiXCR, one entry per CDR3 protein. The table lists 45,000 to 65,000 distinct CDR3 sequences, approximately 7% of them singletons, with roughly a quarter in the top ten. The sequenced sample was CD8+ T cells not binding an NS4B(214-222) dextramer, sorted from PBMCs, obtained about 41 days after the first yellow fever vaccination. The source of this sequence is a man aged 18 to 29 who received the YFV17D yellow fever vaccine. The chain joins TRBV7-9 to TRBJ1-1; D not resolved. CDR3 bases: TGTGCCAGCAGCTCCTTGGTGAACACTGAAGCTTTCTTT. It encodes CASSSLVNTEAFF.